A single sample gave rise to the 18 T cell receptor beta chains below, sequenced in a study of blood T cell repertoires in COVID-19. The protocol was immunoSEQ multiplex PCR, while the TCRdb copy is restricted to in-frame clones and leaves out a portion. The sample has about 180,000 clones, about 85% seen once. Material: peripheral blood. Source of these receptors: a woman of 80 years or more with acute or convalescent COVID-19.

Concerning this clone: Other nucleotide sequences in the sample specify the same CDR3. This chain connects TRBV7-2 to TRBJ1-5; possibly TRBD1 for D (5 bases). V was trimmed by 1 base and J by 2 bases, leaving 6 bases between them. This CDR3 has 14 amino acids. Germline CDR1 reads SGHTA; CDR2 reads FQGNSA. The CDR3 is CASSLGGGNQPQHF. The CDR3 DNA reads TGTGCCAGCAGCTTAGGGGGGGGCAATCAGCCCCAGCATTTT.

The V and J genes are TRBV7-2 and TRBJ1-2, with a possible D match to TRBD1 (6 bases). Germline V CDR1 and CDR2: SGHTA, FQGNSA. Trimming removed 4 bases at V and 0 bases at J, with 15 bases between. The CDR3 is 16 amino acids. CDR3 residues: CASSSQGLKANYGYTF. The CDR3 region has the DNA TGTGCCAGCAGCTCCCAGGGGTTGAAAGCTAACTATGGCTACACCTTC.

A single count supports this clone. J is TRBJ2-4 and V is TRBV18; 13 bases are a match to TRBD2. The CDR3 consists of 14 residues. Germline-derived CDR1 and CDR2 are KGHSH and LQKENI. The trim removed 6 bases at V and 10 bases at J, leaving 6 bases unmatched. The CDR3 loop is CASSPGLAGSIQYF. In DNA, the CDR3 is TGTGCCAGCTCGCCGGGACTAGCGGGGAGTATTCAGTACTTC.

A single count supports this clone. CDR3 loop: CASGGQGGNEQYF. CDR3 bases: TGTGCCAGTGGAGGCCAGGGGGGCAACGAGCAGTACTTC. The V call is TRBV19, the J call TRBJ2-7; D perhaps matches TRBD1 (7 bases). Germline V lookup: CDR1 LNHDA, CDR2 SQIVND (reference sequence). Trimming took 8 bases from V and 5 from J, leaving 16 bases between them. This CDR3 has 13 amino acids.

The chain carries TRBV10-2 and TRBJ2-2, with D tentatively TRBD1 (6 bases). The CDR3 totals 13 residues. CDR1 and CDR2 (germline): WSHSY, SAAADI. V shed 5 bases and J shed 5 bases, with 9 bases lying between them. The CDR3 region is CASSNRVTGELFF. In DNA, the CDR3 is TGCGCCAGCAGTAACAGGGTTACCGGGGAGCTGTTTTTT.

The chain carries TRBV24-1 and TRBJ2-5; a possible D gene is TRBD1 (6 bases). V was shortened by 1 base and J by 1 base, with 9 bases between the two germline ends. The CDR3 extends over 15 amino acids. From germline, CDR1 is KGHDR and CDR2 SFDVKD. CDR3 sequence (DNA): TGTGCCACCAGTGATTTATCAGGGGCCCAAGAGACCCAGTACTTC. This translates into CATSDLSGAQETQYF.

This rearrangement joins TRBV5-6 to TRBJ1-2, with unresolved D. Germline CDR1 reads SGHDT; CDR2 reads YYEEEE. The CDR3 is 12 residues long. V was shortened by 2 bases and J by 7 bases, with 9 bases between the two germline ends. This CDR3 is CASSFAAGGYTF. CDR3 bases: TGTGCCAGCAGCTTCGCCGCGGGTGGCTACACCTTC.

CDR3 in amino acids: CASSQDAVNTEAFF. The CDR3 bases are TGTGCCAGCAGCCAAGATGCGGTGAACACTGAAGCTTTCTTT. The chain uses TRBV3-1 (or the pseudogene TRBV3-2) and TRBJ1-1; D gene unclear. Germline CDR1 and CDR2: LGHDT and YNNKEL (reference sequence). With 0 bases removed from V and 0 bases from J, the gap between germline ends came to 5 bases. This CDR3 contains 14 residues.

The rearrangement uses TRBV19 and TRBJ2-5; 9 bases are a match to TRBD1. Trimming at V came to 1 base and at J to 5 bases, leaving 5 bases not matched to a gene. Per the germline V gene, CDR1 is LNHDA and CDR2 is SQIVND (reference sequence). This CDR3 region has 15 residues. CDR3 sequence (DNA): TGTGCCAGTAGTATAGGGGACAGGGCCCGGGAGACCCAGTACTTC. This encodes CASSIGDRARETQYF.

The table lists this clone with a few counts. The V gene is TRBV5-4, the J gene TRBJ2-5, with TRBD2 matching 13 bases. This CDR3 region has 16 residues. V was pared by 4 bases and J by 3 bases, with 6 bases of the junction left unmatched. Germline CDR1 reads SGHNT; CDR2 reads YYREEE (reference sequence). The CDR3 DNA is TGTGCCAGCAGCCCTAACGGACTAGCGGGGGAAGAGACCCAGTACTTC. Encoded protein: CASSPNGLAGEETQYF.

The gene calls are TRBV6-5 and TRBJ2-7, with a tentative D call TRBD1 (6 bases). The CDR3 runs to 13 residues. The ends were cut back, 6 bases at V and 2 bases at J, with 11 bases in the middle. Germline CDR1 and CDR2: MNHEY and SVGAGI. In DNA form, the CDR3 reads TGTGCCAGCAGGCCAGGGGAGACCTACGAGCAGTACTTC. Its translation is CASRPGETYEQYF.

This clone was seen a single time. The chain has TRBV12-3 or TRBV12-4 and TRBJ1-1; tentative D call: TRBD1 (5 bases). Trimming removed 11 bases at V and 4 bases at J, with 14 bases between. CDR3 length equals 12 residues. CDR3 DNA sequence: TGTGCCTCCGGATGGGGCCGCACTGAAGCTTTCTTT. Translation: CASGWGRTEAFF.

CDR3 nucleotide sequence: TGTGCCAACTCAATACCCGGGATCCTCCTTTGGGAGCAGTTCTTC. It yields the protein CANSIPGILLWEQFF. V is TRBV6-4 and J is TRBJ2-1, with D perhaps matching TRBD2 (5 bases). The CDR3 has 15 amino acids. Germline V CDR1 and CDR2: MRHNA, SNTAGT. V was clipped by 10 bases and J by 10 bases, with 26 bases between them.

The genes are TRBV2 and TRBJ1-4, with D possibly being TRBD1 (5 bases). Trimming cost V 7 bases and J 8 bases, with 23 bases left between them. The V gene's germline CDR1 is SNHLY and CDR2 FYNNEI. This CDR3 is 16 amino acids long. The CDR3 DNA reads as TGTGCCAGCACTCGATTTCTGGGCAGGGCCGGGGAAAAACTGTTTTTT. Protein sequence: CASTRFLGRAGEKLFF.

The V gene is TRBV5-1, the J gene TRBJ2-2, with D perhaps TRBD1 (6 bases). CDR1 and CDR2 from the germline V gene are SGHRS and YFSETQ. V lost 1 base and J 0 bases, leaving 10 bases between the germline ends. CDR3 length: 16 amino acids. This CDR3 reads CASSLPGQSNTGELFF. The DNA of the CDR3 is TGCGCCAGCAGCTTGCCGGGACAATCGAACACCGGGGAGCTGTTTTTT.

The table lists this clone with a few counts. The chain has TRBV10-3 and TRBJ1-5; TRBD1 agrees at 8 bases. Trimming took 11 bases from V and 3 from J; bases not matched to a gene: 12. The CDR3 is 15 amino acids. Germline V gene sequence: CDR1 ENHRY, CDR2 SYGVKD. CDR3: CAVSGGAGSNQPQHF. Here the CDR3 DNA reads TGTGCCGTTTCAGGGGGCGCAGGGTCCAATCAGCCCCAGCATTTT.

The chain couples TRBV5-1 to TRBJ1-2, with 7 bases lining up with TRBD1. The CDR3 length is 16 residues. V shed 5 bases, J shed 2 bases, and the junction held 12 bases outside the gene matches. Germline assignment: CDR1 SGHRS and CDR2 YFSETQ. The CDR3, as DNA: TGCGCCAGCAGTTTTACTACAGGGGTAGGGAACTATGGCTACACCTTC. Translation: CASSFTTGVGNYGYTF.

Turning to this clone: Other DNA variants within this sample encode the same CDR3. The CDR3 spells CASSLDRDTEAFF. CDR3 DNA: TGTGCCAGCAGCTTAGACCGGGACACTGAAGCTTTCTTT. The V gene is TRBV11-2, the J gene TRBJ1-1; D is ambiguous. Germline V gives CDR1 SGHAT, CDR2 FQNNGV. The CDR3 runs 13 residues. Trimming removed 0 bases at V and 3 bases at J, with 5 bases between.